The rows below give T cell receptor beta chains drawn from one sample of a study of graft-versus-host responses after intestinal transplantation. Here immunoSEQ multiplex PCR was the method, and the copy in TCRdb shows in-frame clones only, minus some. The sample consists of 77,000 or so clones, over 85% of them appearing once. These receptors have no identified antigens. Material: unstimulated CD8+ T cells sorted from spleen or lymph node cells, obtained before intestinal transplant. All receptors derive from a human donor who received an intestinal transplant. CDR3s include the opening cysteine and the closing phenylalanine or tryptophan.

V	J	length	CDR3
TRBV9	TRBJ2-5	15	CASSVASSAQETQYF
TRBV7-9	TRBJ1-2	17	CAGQTPLDPKSLYGYTF
TRBV29-1	TRBJ1-2	16	CSVEDPDRDRPYGYTF
TRBV5-6	TRBJ1-2	14	CATSARGGSYGYTF
TRBV29-1	TRBJ1-1	12	CSVEVESPEAFF
TRBV5-1	TRBJ2-7	15	CASSPPEGVVNEQYF
TRBV5-8	TRBJ2-1	11	CASSFGYEQFF
TRBV30	TRBJ1-1	15	CAWSSGTGLNTEAFF
TRBV4-1	TRBJ2-5	14	CASSQDPGVETQYF
TRBV27	TRBJ2-2	15	CASSFWTVNTGELFF
TRBV4-1	TRBJ2-5	14	CASSQVRGWETQYF
TRBV29-1	TRBJ2-7	15	CSVEDLVDSGYEQYF
TRBV5-1	TRBJ2-1	15	CASKGRGSSYNEQFF
TRBV29-1	TRBJ1-1	12	CSVSGGDTEAFF
TRBV6-6	TRBJ2-1	12	CASSPSLNEQFF
TRBV29-1	TRBJ2-1	14	CSGRAPTSYNEQFF
TRBV2	TRBJ2-7	11	CASSVRYEQYF
TRBV27	TRBJ1-5	16	CASSVGVTGGNQPQHF
TRBV27	TRBJ1-4	14	CASSSGQLNEKLFF
TRBV7-2	.	14	CASSPLAGGREQYF
TRBV7-8	TRBJ1-1	18	CASSLEVGDRGRLTEAFF
TRBV7-6	TRBJ2-7	15	CASSLRTGNSYEQYF
TRBV5-6	TRBJ2-3	12	CASSFMEDTQYF
TRBV25-1	TRBJ2-7	15	CASSEISQGAREQYF
TRBV13	TRBJ2-1	14	CASSPLGGYNEQFF
TRBV19	TRBJ1-1	13	CASSMRHPAEAFF
TRBV27	TRBJ2-7	14	CASSLSTSGLEQYF
TRBV5-4	TRBJ2-5	16	CASSLIGTGGLETQYF